The next 23 T cell receptor beta chains were all read from a single sample in a study of control samples from healthy donors and cancer patients (dated by TCRdb to between 2020 and 2021). The library was produced with the immunoSEQ multiplex PCR assay. TCRdb obtained this table from immuneACCESS and retained in-frame rearrangements with V and J assigned. These tables miss some clones; where compared with another copy, unresolved V genes account for less than half of the shortfall, and the remainder is unexplained. The sample table records roughly 170,000 clones; around 88% of these occur just once. The ten biggest clones cover roughly 5.3% of the sample. Material for sequencing was blood. All receptors derive from a woman between 25 and 40 years old in good health.

The chain has TRBV6-5 and TRBJ1-2; D is undetermined. Trimming removed 8 bases from V and 8 bases from J, with 12 bases in between. The CDR3 is 11 amino acids. Germline loops: CDR1 MNHEY, CDR2 SVGAGI. The CDR3 sequence: CASGSRTGYTF. The CDR3 DNA is TGTGCCAGCGGCTCCCGGACCGGCTACACCTTC.

The chain links TRBV4-1 to TRBJ1-5; no reliable D call. V lost 1 base, J lost 3 bases, and 7 bases lay in between. There are 14 residues in the CDR3. Germline V gene sequence: CDR1 MGHRA, CDR2 YSYEKL. CDR3 sequence: CASSQAGSNQPQHF. CDR3 nucleotides: TGCGCCAGCAGCCAAGCTGGCTCCAATCAGCCCCAGCATTTT.

V gene TRBV5-6 combines with J gene TRBJ2-2; D remains ambiguous. V was trimmed by 2 bases and J by 7 bases, leaving 6 bases between them. This CDR3 has 12 residues. Germline V gives CDR1 SGHDT, CDR2 YYEEEE. As DNA, the CDR3 is TGTGCCAGCAGCTTTAATAACGGGGAGCTGTTTTTT. This encodes CASSFNNGELFF.

The chain employs TRBV2 and TRBJ2-1; 10 bases are a match to TRBD2. Looked up from germline, CDR1 is SNHLY and CDR2 is FYNNEI. This CDR3 spans 16 amino acids. V shed 10 bases and J 5 bases; nucleotides not matched to a gene: 14. The CDR3 sequence is CATNPESGRVNNEQFF. CDR3 sequence (DNA): TGTGCCACCAACCCCGAGAGCGGGAGGGTTAACAATGAGCAGTTCTTC.

The chain joins TRBV19 to TRBJ2-5, with D perhaps matching TRBD1 (5 bases). CDR1 is LNHDA, CDR2 SQIVND, per germline (reference sequence). The length of the CDR3 is 12 residues. The germline V and J ends were trimmed by 8 bases and 6 bases, with 13 bases remaining between them. The CDR3 region has the DNA TGTGCCAGTGGTCCAGGGCTAAAGACCCAGTACTTC. It yields the protein CASGPGLKTQYF.

The chain is built from TRBV9 and TRBJ2-5; a possible D gene is TRBD1 (6 bases). This CDR3 comprises 19 residues. V gave up 1 base and J gave up 2 bases, with 24 bases separating them. Germline assignment: CDR1 SGDLS and CDR2 YYNGEE. In DNA form, the CDR3 reads TGTGCCAGCAGCGTATCCCGCGCTAGGGTTCGGACAGATCAAGAGACCCAGTACTTC. It yields the protein CASSVSRARVRTDQETQYF.

The genes are TRBV29-1 and TRBJ2-1; 10 bases are a match to TRBD2. The CDR3 spans 13 residues. CDR1 SQVTM and CDR2 ANQGSEA come from the germline V gene. J was trimmed by 7 bases and V by 5 bases; bases with no gene match: 5. The CDR3 is CSVSGGASNEQFF. Written as DNA, the CDR3 is TGCAGCGTTAGCGGGGGGGCCTCAAATGAGCAGTTCTTC.

V and J are TRBV6-4 and TRBJ2-2, with D perhaps TRBD2 (5 bases). The germline V and J ends were trimmed by 6 bases and 8 bases, with 10 bases remaining between them. This CDR3 region has 12 residues. The germline gives CDR1 MRHNA, CDR2 SNTAGT. Here the CDR3 reads CASRGERGELFF. CDR3 in DNA: TGTGCCAGCAGGGGAGAGAGGGGGGAGCTGTTTTTT.

This clone was detected a few times. The chain carries TRBV28 and TRBJ1-4; 7 bases are shared with TRBD1. J lost 8 bases, V lost 3 bases, and 3 bases had no gene match. In germline, CDR1 is MDHEN, CDR2 SYDVKM. The CDR3 runs 13 residues. The CDR3 sequence is CASSLDRWEKLFF. The CDR3 DNA reads as TGTGCCAGCAGTTTGGACAGGTGGGAAAAACTGTTTTTT.

The chain combines TRBV7-2 with TRBJ1-4, with 8 bases lining up with TRBD1. CDR1 is SGHTA, CDR2 FQGNSA, per germline. V shed 1 base and J 6 bases; nucleotides not matched to a gene: 10. This CDR3 comprises 17 residues. The CDR3 coding sequence is TGTGCCAGCAGCTTAGGTCCCCAGGGGGCGGTTGATGAAAAACTGTTTTTT. Translating gives CASSLGPQGAVDEKLFF. Combining the CDR3 with reference TRBV7-2 and TRBJ1-4 gives the whole variable domain GAGVSQSPSNKVTEKGKDVELRCDPISGHTALYWYRQSLGQGLEFLIYFQGNSAPDKSGLPSDRFSAERTGGSVSTLTIQRTQQEDSAVYLCASSLGPQGAVDEKLFFGSGTQLSVL.

The chain is built from TRBV7-9 and TRBJ2-3, with 7 bases identical to TRBD2. From germline, CDR1 is SEHNR and CDR2 FQNEAQ (reference sequence). V lost 4 bases to trimming and J lost 5 bases; unmatched junction nucleotides: 18. The CDR3 runs to 18 residues. Here the CDR3 DNA reads TGTGCCAGCAGCTCGCAGCGACCCTCCTCGTGGGAGGGAGATACGCAGTATTTT. Amino acids: CASSSQRPSSWEGDTQYF. Full variable domain (remainder filled in from reference TRBV7-9 and TRBJ2-3): DTGVSQNPRHKITKRGQNVTFRCDPISEHNRLYWYRQTLGQGPEFLTYFQNEAQLEKSRLLSDRFSAERPKGSFSTLEIQRTEQGDSAMYLCASSSQRPSSWEGDTQYFGPGTRLTVL.

This chain links TRBV6-5 with TRBJ1-6; tentative D call: TRBD1 (6 bases). Germline V gene sequence: CDR1 MNHEY, CDR2 SVGAGI. The CDR3 loop spans 15 amino acids. Trimming cost V 7 bases and J 9 bases, with 19 bases left between them. The DNA of the CDR3 is TGTGCCAGCAAAAACTTTGAGACAGGAGGTTCACCCCTCCACTTT. This encodes CASKNFETGGSPLHF.

The chain uses TRBV4-1 and TRBJ1-5, with D tentatively TRBD1 (6 bases). Germline assignment: CDR1 MGHRA and CDR2 YSYEKL. CDR3 length: 15 residues. Trimming removed 1 base from V and 6 bases from J, with 13 bases in between. The CDR3 DNA follows: TGCGCCAGCAGCCAAGTTGAGGGGGAGGCTCAGCCCCAGCATTTT. Protein product: CASSQVEGEAQPQHF.

This chain uses TRBV3-1 (or the pseudogene TRBV3-2) with TRBJ1-2; D is uncertain. The CDR3 has 14 residues. Looked up from germline, CDR1 is LGHDT and CDR2 is YNNKEL (reference sequence). Trimming pared 1 base from V and 0 bases from J, leaving 6 bases between. CDR3 protein: CASSQVRANYGYTF. The CDR3 nucleotides read TGTGCCAGCAGCCAAGTCAGAGCTAACTATGGCTACACCTTC.

The J gene is TRBJ2-4, the V gene TRBV23-1, with 7 bases matching TRBD2. TRBV23-1 counts as an open reading frame of uncertain function. Trimming cost V 4 bases and J 0 bases; bases outside gene matches: 6. The CDR3 has 16 amino acids. In DNA form, the CDR3 reads TGCGCCAGCAGTCGAGCGGGGCTTATAGCCAAAAACATTCAGTACTTC. It codes for CASSRAGLIAKNIQYF.

The chain couples TRBV5-6 to TRBJ2-2; 8 bases are shared with TRBD1. This CDR3 is 15 amino acids long. Germline V CDR1 and CDR2: SGHDT, YYEEEE. V was pared by 0 bases and J by 5 bases, with 3 bases of the junction left unmatched. The CDR3 region is CASSLAGQGTGELFF. Written as DNA, the CDR3 is TGTGCCAGCAGCTTGGCCGGACAGGGAACCGGGGAGCTGTTTTTT.

The chain recombines TRBV6-6 with TRBJ1-2; D unclear. V lost 7 bases and J 2 bases, leaving 14 bases between the germline ends. Germline assignment: CDR1 MNHNY and CDR2 SVGAGI (reference sequence). The CDR3 extends over 14 amino acids. CDR3 nucleotides: TGTGCCAGCAAGGATAGGAATATGAACTATGGCTACACCTTC. This codes for CASKDRNMNYGYTF.

This chain links TRBV15 with TRBJ1-3; D is undetermined. This CDR3 is 14 amino acids long. The V gene lost 5 bases and the J gene lost 0 bases, with 8 bases spanning the gap. Germline assignment: CDR1 LNHNV and CDR2 YYDKDF (reference sequence). CDR3 in DNA: TGTGCCACCAGCGACCGCCCCTCTGGAAACACCATATATTTT. Protein sequence: CATSDRPSGNTIYF.

This clone was counted once. V usage is TRBV19 and J usage is TRBJ2-7; 8 bases agree with TRBD1. Germline loops: CDR1 LNHDA, CDR2 SQIVND (reference sequence). V lost 4 bases to trimming and J lost 4 bases; unmatched junction nucleotides: 3. The CDR3 consists of 13 residues. Here the CDR3 DNA reads TGTGCCAGTAGTAGGACAGGGTCGTACGAGCAGTACTTC. It codes for CASSRTGSYEQYF.

The V call is TRBV24-1, the J call TRBJ2-3; TRBD2 might be the D (5 bases). The CDR3 is made up of 14 amino acids. The germline V and J ends were trimmed by 5 bases and 0 bases, with 8 bases remaining between them. CDR1 is KGHDR, CDR2 SFDVKD, per germline. CDR3 bases: TGTGCCACCAGTGCGGGATTTAGCACAGATACGCAGTATTTT. It codes for CATSAGFSTDTQYF.

The rearrangement joins TRBV5-1 to TRBJ2-3; unclear D gene. Germline V CDR1 and CDR2: SGHRS, YFSETQ. The CDR3 covers 15 residues. The ends were cut back, 0 bases at V and 3 bases at J, with 11 bases in the middle. The CDR3 sequence: CASSLDGLGTDTQYF. The CDR3 DNA is TGCGCCAGCAGCTTGGATGGGTTGGGGACAGATACGCAGTATTTT.

V gene TRBV4-1 combines with J gene TRBJ2-7, with D perhaps TRBD2 (6 bases). V was pared by 5 bases and J by 7 bases, with 15 bases between. The germline CDR1 and CDR2 sequences are MGHRA and YSYEKL. This CDR3 is 13 amino acids long. CDR3 nucleotides: TGCGCCAGCAGCTCGAGGGACTTTAAGGAGCAGTACTTC. It yields the protein CASSSRDFKEQYF.

The gene calls are TRBV5-1 and TRBJ2-5, with D hard to call. V dropped 4 bases and J dropped 1 base, with 8 bases sitting between them. Germline values: CDR1 SGHRS, CDR2 YFSETQ. There are 13 residues in the CDR3. The DNA of the CDR3 is TGCGCCAGCAGCAGTGAAGGCCAAGAGACCCAGTACTTC. Amino acids: CASSSEGQETQYF.